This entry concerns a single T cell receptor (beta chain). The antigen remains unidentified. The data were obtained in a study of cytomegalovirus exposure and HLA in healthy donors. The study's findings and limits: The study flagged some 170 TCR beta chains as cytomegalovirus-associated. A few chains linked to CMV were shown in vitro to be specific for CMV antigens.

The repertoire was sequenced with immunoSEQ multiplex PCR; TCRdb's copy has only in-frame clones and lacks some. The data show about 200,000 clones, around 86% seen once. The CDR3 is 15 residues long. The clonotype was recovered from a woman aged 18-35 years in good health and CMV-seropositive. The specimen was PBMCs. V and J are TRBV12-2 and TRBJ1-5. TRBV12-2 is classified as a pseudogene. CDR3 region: CASRFLRGILQPQHF. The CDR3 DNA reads TGTGCAAGTCGCTTCCTCAGAGGGATACTTCAGCCCCAGCATTTT.